A single sample gave rise to the 9 T cell receptor beta chains below, sequenced in a study of cytomegalovirus exposure and HLA in healthy donors. The PCR had 60 Vbeta and 13 Jbeta primers. Profiling relied on immunoSEQ multiplex PCR, and the TCRdb table lists in-frame clones only, not all of them. The data hold around 150,000 clones, with roughly two thirds observed a single time. The specimen sequenced was PBMCs. All receptors come from a woman between 25 and 40 years old in good health and CMV-seronegative.

The genes are TRBV4-3 and TRBJ1-1, with D unclear. The ends were cut back, 0 bases at V and 5 bases at J, with 13 bases in the middle. Germline loops: CDR1 LGHNA, CDR2 YSLEER. The CDR3 is made up of 15 amino acids. CDR3 coding DNA: TGCGCCAGCAGCCAAGAGCTGGCGGGGAGAACTGAAGCTTTCTTT. Its translation: CASSQELAGRTEAFF.

The chain uses TRBV7-8 and TRBJ2-7; 9 bases are shared with TRBD2. In germline, CDR1 is SGHVS, CDR2 FQNEAQ. The CDR3 contains 15 residues. J lost 5 bases, V lost 3 bases, and 8 bases had no gene match. The CDR3 reads CASSFGLAGNNEQYF. CDR3 sequence (DNA): TGTGCCAGCAGCTTTGGGCTAGCGGGAAACAACGAGCAGTACTTC.

For the CDR3, the DNA is TGTGCCAGCAGTTTCAGTTTCTCCTACAATGAGCAGTTCTTC. Translating gives CASSFSFSYNEQFF. This chain uses TRBV27 with TRBJ2-1; D gene ambiguous. The CDR3 contains 14 residues. Per germline, CDR1 MNHEY and CDR2 SMNVEV (reference sequence). The V end was cut by 3 bases, the J end by 0 bases, with 6 bases between.

This clone was seen just once. The chain couples TRBV28 to TRBJ2-1; TRBD1 matches at 7 bases. V was pared by 7 bases and J by 0 bases, with 6 bases of the junction left unmatched. The CDR3 covers 15 residues. The germline gives CDR1 MDHEN, CDR2 SYDVKM. CDR3 protein: CASTTGRSSYNEQFF. CDR3 bases: TGTGCCAGCACGACAGGGCGAAGCTCCTACAATGAGCAGTTCTTC.

The sample holds a few counts of this clone. V gene TRBV5-1 combines with J gene TRBJ2-5; 14 positions agree with TRBD2. CDR1 is SGHRS, CDR2 YFSETQ, per germline. The CDR3 is made up of 19 amino acids. Unmatched junction bases numbered 11, after V lost 0 bases and J lost 4 bases. CDR3 in DNA: TGCGCCAGCAGCTTGGGACTAGCGGGGGGGATAAGAGGAGGAGAGACCCAGTACTTC. Translating gives CASSLGLAGGIRGGETQYF. Complete variable domain (other parts from reference TRBV5-1 and TRBJ2-5): KAGVTQTPRYLIKTRGQQVTLSCSPISGHRSVSWYQQTPGQGLQFLFEYFSETQRNKGNFPGRFSGRQFSNSRSEMNVSTLELGDSALYLCASSLGLAGGIRGGETQYFGPGTRLLVL.

The V call is TRBV19, the J call TRBJ1-4; TRBD1 agrees at 7 bases. This CDR3 contains 14 residues. After removal of 11 bases from V and 8 bases from J, the junction contained 14 bases not matched to a gene. The germline gives CDR1 LNHDA, CDR2 SQIVND (reference sequence). The CDR3 bases are TGTGCCTCTTCCCTCGGGACAGATCGGGAAAAACTGTTTTTT. Translation gives CASSLGTDREKLFF. Full variable domain (rest looked up from reference TRBV19 and TRBJ1-4): DGGITQSPKYLFRKEGQNVTLSCEQNLNHDAMYWYRQDPGQGLRLIYYSQIVNDFQKGDIAEGYSVSREKKESFPLTVTSAQKNPTAFYLCASSLGTDREKLFFGSGTQLSVL.

This clone showed up just a few times. This chain uses TRBV30 with TRBJ2-6; maybe TRBD1 (5 bases). The CDR3 runs to 17 residues. Germline CDR1 GTSNPN, CDR2 SVGIG (reference sequence). V was trimmed by 3 bases and J by 0 bases, leaving 15 bases between them. The chain's CDR3 is CAWSRQQVFSGANVLTF. Written as DNA, the CDR3 is TGTGCCTGGAGCCGACAACAGGTCTTCTCTGGGGCCAACGTCCTGACTTTC. Based on the CDR3 plus reference TRBV30 and TRBJ2-6, the full variable domain is SQTIHQWPATLVQPVGSPLSLECTVEGTSNPNLYWYRQAAGRGLQLLFYSVGIGQISSEVPQNLSASRPQDRQFILSSKKLLLSDSGFYLCAWSRQQVFSGANVLTFGAGSRLTVL.

The chain combines TRBV7-2 with TRBJ1-1; 8 bases match TRBD1. J gave up 4 bases and V 5 bases, and 6 bases lay outside the gene matches. Germline V gives CDR1 SGHTA, CDR2 FQGNSA. This CDR3 region has 14 residues. CDR3 sequence (DNA): TGTGCCAGCAGCCGGACAGGGAGGGGCACTGAAGCTTTCTTT. Its translation is CASSRTGRGTEAFF. The whole variable domain, filled in from reference TRBV7-2 and TRBJ1-1, reads GAGVSQSPSNKVTEKGKDVELRCDPISGHTALYWYRQSLGQGLEFLIYFQGNSAPDKSGLPSDRFSAERTGGSVSTLTIQRTQQEDSAVYLCASSRTGRGTEAFFGQGTRLTVV.

Only a few counts were recorded for this clone. CDR3 sequence reads: CASSFERQGFYGYTF. The CDR3 DNA sequence: TGTGCCAGCAGCTTTGAACGACAGGGGTTTTATGGCTACACCTTC. The chain recombines TRBV11-2 with TRBJ1-2, with 8 positions matching TRBD1. Per the germline V gene, CDR1 is SGHAT and CDR2 is FQNNGV. The ends lost 3 bases at V and 5 bases at J; junction bases unmatched: 8. The CDR3 is made up of 15 amino acids.